These T cell receptor beta chains were read from a single sample in a study of CD8+CD57+ T cells in acquired aplastic anemia. TCRdb analysed the reads with MiXCR anew, one entry per CDR3 protein. The sample lists fewer than 250,000 distinct CDR3 sequences, 47% seen once, with about 7.8% in the top ten. Specimen: sorted CD4+, CD8+, or CD8+CD57+ T cells (not recorded which) from PBMCs. These receptors all stem from a human donor with aplastic anemia. Both conserved end residues are part of each CDR3. Clone size is shown for a subset of rows, as once, few, many or a class of expanded clone.

j_call: TRBJ2-2; v_call: TRBV20-1; clone_size: NA; cdr3_aa: CSARWDRNTGELFF
j_call: TRBJ1-5; v_call: TRBV7-8; clone_size: many; cdr3_aa: CASSLSSELLEPQHF
j_call: TRBJ2-7; v_call: TRBV20-1; clone_size: many; cdr3_aa: CSARRGNYEQYF
j_call: TRBJ2-7; v_call: TRBV6-6; clone_size: NA; cdr3_aa: CAIRPQGTGYEQYF
j_call: TRBJ2-5; v_call: TRBV29-1; clone_size: NA; cdr3_aa: CSLNAGEGETQYF
j_call: TRBJ2-2; v_call: TRBV9; clone_size: NA; cdr3_aa: CASSAYRGTGTGELFF
j_call: TRBJ2-2; v_call: TRBV6-5; clone_size: NA; cdr3_aa: CASSYQTGGTGELFF
j_call: TRBJ2-7; v_call: TRBV10-3; clone_size: NA; cdr3_aa: CAISEFEEGFSEQYF
j_call: TRBJ2-1; v_call: TRBV3-1; clone_size: many; cdr3_aa: CASSRSDRVGNEQFF
j_call: TRBJ1-1; v_call: TRBV20-1; clone_size: many; cdr3_aa: CSARDTLVIGRNTEAFF